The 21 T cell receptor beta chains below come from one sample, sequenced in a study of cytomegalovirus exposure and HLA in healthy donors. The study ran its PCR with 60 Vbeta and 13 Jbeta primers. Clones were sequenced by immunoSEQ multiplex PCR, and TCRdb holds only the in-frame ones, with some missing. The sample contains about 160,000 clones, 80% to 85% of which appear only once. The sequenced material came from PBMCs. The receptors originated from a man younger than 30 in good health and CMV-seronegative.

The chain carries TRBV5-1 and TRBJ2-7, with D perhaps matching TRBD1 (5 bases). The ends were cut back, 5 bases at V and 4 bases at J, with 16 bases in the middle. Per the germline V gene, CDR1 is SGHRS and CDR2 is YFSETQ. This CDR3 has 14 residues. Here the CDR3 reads CASSQGLLQYEQYF. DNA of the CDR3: TGCGCCAGCAGTCAGGGCTTACTCCAGTACGAGCAGTACTTC.

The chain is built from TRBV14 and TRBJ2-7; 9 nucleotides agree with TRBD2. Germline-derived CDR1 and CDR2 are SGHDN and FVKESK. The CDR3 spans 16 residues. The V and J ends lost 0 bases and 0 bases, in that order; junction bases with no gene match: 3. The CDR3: CASSQEGGGGSYEQYF. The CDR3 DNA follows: TGTGCCAGCAGCCAAGAGGGCGGGGGGGGCTCCTACGAGCAGTACTTC.

CDR3 nucleotides: TGTGCCATCACCGAGGACATGAACACCGGGGAGCTGTTTTTT. This gives the protein CAITEDMNTGELFF. V and J are TRBV10-3 and TRBJ2-2; TRBD1 might be the D (5 bases). The CDR3 has 14 amino acids. Trimming removed 7 bases from V and 1 base from J, with 10 bases in between. Germline-derived CDR1 and CDR2 are ENHRY and SYGVKD.

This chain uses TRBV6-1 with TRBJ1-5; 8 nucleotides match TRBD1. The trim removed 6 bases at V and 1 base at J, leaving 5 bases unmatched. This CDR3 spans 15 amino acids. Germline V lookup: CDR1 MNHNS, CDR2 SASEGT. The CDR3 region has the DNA TGTGCCAGCAGAGGGACAGGTTTCAGCAATCAGCCCCAGCATTTT. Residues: CASRGTGFSNQPQHF.

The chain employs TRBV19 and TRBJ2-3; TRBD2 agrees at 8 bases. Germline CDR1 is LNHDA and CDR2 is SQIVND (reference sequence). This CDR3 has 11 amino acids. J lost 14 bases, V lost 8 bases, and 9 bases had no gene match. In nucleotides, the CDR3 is TGTGCCAGTCGTGCGGGGGGAGAAGTGTATTTT. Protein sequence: CASRAGGEVYF.

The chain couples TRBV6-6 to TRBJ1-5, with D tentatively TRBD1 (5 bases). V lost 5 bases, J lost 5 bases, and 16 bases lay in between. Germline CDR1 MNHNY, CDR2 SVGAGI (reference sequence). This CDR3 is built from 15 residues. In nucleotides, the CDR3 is TGTGCCAGCAGTCCGCGGGACGTTGGTGATCAGCCCCAGCATTTT. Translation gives CASSPRDVGDQPQHF.

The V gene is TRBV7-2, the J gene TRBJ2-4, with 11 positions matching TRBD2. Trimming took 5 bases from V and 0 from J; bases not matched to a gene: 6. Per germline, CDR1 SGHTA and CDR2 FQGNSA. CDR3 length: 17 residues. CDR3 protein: CASSATSGSGAKNIQYF. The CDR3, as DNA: TGTGCCAGCAGCGCAACTAGCGGGAGCGGAGCCAAAAACATTCAGTACTTC.

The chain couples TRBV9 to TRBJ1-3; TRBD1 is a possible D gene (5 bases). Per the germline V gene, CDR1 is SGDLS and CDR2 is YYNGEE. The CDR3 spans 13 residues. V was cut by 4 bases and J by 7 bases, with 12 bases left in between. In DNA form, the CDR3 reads TGTGCCAGCAGCCCGGTGGGGGGGAACACCATATATTTT. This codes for CASSPVGGNTIYF.

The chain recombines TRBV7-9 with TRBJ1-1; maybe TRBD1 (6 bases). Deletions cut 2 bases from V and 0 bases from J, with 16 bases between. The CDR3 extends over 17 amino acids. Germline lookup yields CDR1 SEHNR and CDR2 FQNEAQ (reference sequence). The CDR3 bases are TGTGCCAGCAGCTTAATGGCAGGGGATCGGATGAACACTGAAGCTTTCTTT. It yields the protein CASSLMAGDRMNTEAFF.

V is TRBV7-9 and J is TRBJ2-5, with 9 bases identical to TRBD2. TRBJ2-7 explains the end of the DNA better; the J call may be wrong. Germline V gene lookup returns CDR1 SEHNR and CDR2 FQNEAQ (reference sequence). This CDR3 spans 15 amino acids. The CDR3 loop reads CASSQAGGRIYEQYF. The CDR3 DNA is TGTGCCAGCAGCCAGGCGGGGGGGCGAATCTACGAGCAGTACTTC.

The CDR3 reads CASSGTSGPSSYNEQFF. CDR3 DNA: TGTGCCAGTAGCGGGACTAGCGGGCCGAGCTCCTACAATGAGCAGTTCTTC. The J gene is TRBJ2-1, the V gene TRBV19, with 12 positions matching TRBD2. Germline CDR1 and CDR2: LNHDA and SQIVND (reference sequence). The CDR3 has 17 residues. Trimming took 6 bases from V and 0 from J; bases not matched to a gene: 6.

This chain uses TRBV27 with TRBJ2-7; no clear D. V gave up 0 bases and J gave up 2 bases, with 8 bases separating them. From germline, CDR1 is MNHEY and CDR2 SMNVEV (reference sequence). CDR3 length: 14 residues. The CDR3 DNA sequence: TGTGCCAGCAGTTTATCGGGCAGTGCCTACGAGCAGTACTTC. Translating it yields CASSLSGSAYEQYF.

CDR3 in amino acids: CASSRQGYYGYTF. In DNA, the CDR3 is TGTGCCAGTAGTCGACAGGGCTACTATGGCTACACCTTC. The chain joins TRBV19 to TRBJ1-2; 7 bases are a match to TRBD1. The CDR3 is 13 residues long. Trimming at V came to 5 bases and at J to 3 bases, leaving 3 bases not matched to a gene. Germline CDR1 and CDR2: LNHDA and SQIVND (reference sequence).

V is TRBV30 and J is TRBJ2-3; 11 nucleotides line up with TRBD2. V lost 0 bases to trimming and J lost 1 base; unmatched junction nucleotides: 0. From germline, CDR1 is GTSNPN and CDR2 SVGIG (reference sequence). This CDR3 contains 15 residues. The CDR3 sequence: CAWSVLAGGTDTQYF. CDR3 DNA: TGTGCCTGGAGTGTACTAGCGGGGGGCACAGATACGCAGTATTTT.

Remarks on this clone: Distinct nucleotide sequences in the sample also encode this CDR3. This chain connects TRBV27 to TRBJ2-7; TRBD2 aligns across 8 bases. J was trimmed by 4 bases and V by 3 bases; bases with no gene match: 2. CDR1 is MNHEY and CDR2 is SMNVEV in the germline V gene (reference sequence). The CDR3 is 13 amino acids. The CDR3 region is CASSFGGGYEQYF. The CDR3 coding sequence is TGTGCCAGCAGTTTCGGGGGGGGTTACGAGCAGTACTTC.

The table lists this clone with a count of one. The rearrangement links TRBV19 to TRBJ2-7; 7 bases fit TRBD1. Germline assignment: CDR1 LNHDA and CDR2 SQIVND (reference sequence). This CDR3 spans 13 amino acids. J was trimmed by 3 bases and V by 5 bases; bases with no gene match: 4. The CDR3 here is CASSYRGNYEQYF. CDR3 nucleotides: TGTGCCAGTAGTTACAGGGGTAACTACGAGCAGTACTTC.

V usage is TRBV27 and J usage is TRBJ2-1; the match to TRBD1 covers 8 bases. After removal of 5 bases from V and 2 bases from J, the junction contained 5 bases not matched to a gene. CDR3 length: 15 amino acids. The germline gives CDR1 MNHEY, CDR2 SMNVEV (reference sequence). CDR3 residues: CASSPDRGPYNEQFF. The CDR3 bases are TGTGCCAGCAGTCCCGACAGGGGTCCCTACAATGAGCAGTTCTTC.

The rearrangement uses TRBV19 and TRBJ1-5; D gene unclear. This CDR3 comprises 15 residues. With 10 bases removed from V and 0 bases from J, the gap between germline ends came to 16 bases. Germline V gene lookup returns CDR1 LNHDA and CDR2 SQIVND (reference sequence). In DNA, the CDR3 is TGTGCCACCGCTAGTCCGTACGGTAGCAATCAGCCCCAGCATTTT. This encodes CATASPYGSNQPQHF.

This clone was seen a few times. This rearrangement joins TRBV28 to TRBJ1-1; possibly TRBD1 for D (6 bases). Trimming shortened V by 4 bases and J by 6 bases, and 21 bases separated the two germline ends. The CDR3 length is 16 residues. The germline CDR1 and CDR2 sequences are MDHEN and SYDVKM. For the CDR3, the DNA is TGTGCCAGCAGTTCCGCTCCGGGGGCGGGGGAGGCTGAAGCTTTCTTT. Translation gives CASSSAPGAGEAEAFF.

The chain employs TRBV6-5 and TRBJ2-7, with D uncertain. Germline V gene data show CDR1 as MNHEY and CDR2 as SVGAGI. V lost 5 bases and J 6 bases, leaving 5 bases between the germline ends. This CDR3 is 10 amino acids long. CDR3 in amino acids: CASSSPEQYF. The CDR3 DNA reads TGTGCCAGCAGTAGCCCCGAGCAGTACTTC.

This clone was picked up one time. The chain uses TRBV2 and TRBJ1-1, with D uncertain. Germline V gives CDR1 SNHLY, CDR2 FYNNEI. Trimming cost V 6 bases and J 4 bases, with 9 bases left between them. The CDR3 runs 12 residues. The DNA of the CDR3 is TGTGCCAGCAGCTATATCTCCACTGAAGCTTTCTTT. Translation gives CASSYISTEAFF.